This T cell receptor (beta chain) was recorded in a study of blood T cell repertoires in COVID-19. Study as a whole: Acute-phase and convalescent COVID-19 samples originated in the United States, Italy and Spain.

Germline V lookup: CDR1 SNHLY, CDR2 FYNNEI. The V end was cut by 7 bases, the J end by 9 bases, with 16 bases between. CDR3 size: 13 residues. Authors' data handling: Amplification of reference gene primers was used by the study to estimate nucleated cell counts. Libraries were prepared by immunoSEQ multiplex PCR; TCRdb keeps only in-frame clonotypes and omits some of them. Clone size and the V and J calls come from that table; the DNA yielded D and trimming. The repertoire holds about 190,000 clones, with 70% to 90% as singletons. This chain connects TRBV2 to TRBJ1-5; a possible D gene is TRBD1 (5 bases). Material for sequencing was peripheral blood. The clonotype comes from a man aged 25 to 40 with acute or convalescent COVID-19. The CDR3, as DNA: TGTGCCAGCAATGGGGTTGCGGGGGGGCCCCAGCATTTT. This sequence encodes CASNGVAGGPQHF.